This TCR beta chain was documented in a study of long-term antiretroviral therapy in people with HIV (dated 2022 in TCRdb). In terms of the full investigation: The earliest samples were collected roughly a decade before the 2015 WHO recommendation for immediate ART, at a time when ART was usually postponed until CD4 counts fell. This retrospective serial study examined whether starting ART and sustained HIV suppression were associated with changes in the composition and diversity of the TRB repertoire in peripheral blood. The cohort contributed about 200 cryopreserved PBMC samples from about 31 adults with confirmed HIV infection, collected serially over a mean of around six years (range 1-12). Of the approximately 30 participants with HIV, roughly twelve were female. Test extractions of a monoclonal T-cell line alongside a few dozen polyclonal samples showed no cross-contamination during QIAcube processing. The investigation overall reported the following: Expanded TRB clones identified before ART initiation dominated the repertoire across all time points, though the dominance fluctuated and decreased in many PLHIV after ART. Inferences about post-ART repertoire changes were limited because no data were available on ART adherence, viral resistance or therapy changes. CDR3 length ranges in HIV repertoires were narrower than in controls, and network structure suggested an antigen-experienced repertoire with only a slight naive shift after ART. The samples span the years 2004 to 2017, and the ART regimens used may be less effective than current regimens. Owing to limited PBMC availability, only the TCR beta chain was sequenced, without alpha chain pairing. Starting ART was linked to a significant rise in TRB diversity, yet even after long-term ART the diversity remained significantly lower than in transplant donor controls. Unsorted PBMC were profiled instead of sorted CD4+ and CD8+ T cells because pre-ART samples had limited cell numbers.

Participants were included only if at least one PBMC sample before ART initiation and at least two post-ART samples were available. Treatment was received in the United States of America by all participants with HIV. Before DNA extraction, cryopreserved samples of roughly 0.9-11 million PBMC were thawed and washed. At the time of the earliest PBMC sample, participants with HIV were aged between roughly 20 and 55 years. PBMC samples were contributed by each participant from 1-4 timepoints before ART initiation and 2-8 timepoints after ART initiation, with a median of 7 samples. For every participant, serial HIV viral load, CD4+ T-cell count, ART history and demographic data were obtained. A Qiagen kit on a QIAcube was used to extract genomic DNA from unsorted PBMC, with samples processed in batches of 12. Remarks on this clone: No cognate antigen has been identified for it. No per-base quality is available; no much larger clone lies one base away.

Sequencing of the TRB variable region was done with the immunoSEQ hsTCRB v3.0 assay at survey level resolution. TRB sequencing targeted a depth of about 40,000-55,000 T-cell genomes per sample. TRB libraries were pooled and sequenced on an Illumina MiSeq using a v3 150-cycle kit. As for how the authors treated the data: Repertoire analysis was run in R within a reproducible Nextflow workflow that covered QC, data transformation and analysis. LymphoSeq2, an R package for exploring AIRR-Seq data, was used to implement custom analyses. A few samples that yielded fewer than 5000 total TRB sequences were excluded, so that about 200 HIV repertoires were analyzed. Among the 180 to 200 retained HIV repertoires, 55 to 65 were collected before ART initiation and approximately 130 after ART initiation. Repertoires were downsampled to 5000 TRB nucleotide sequences, and summary statistics were averaged over 100 downsampling iterations. Only TRB sequences with CDR3 regions of at least seven amino acids were retained for analysis. Diversity was assessed using a clonality score derived from Shannon entropy and using the Gini coefficient. In the repertoire networks, any two of the top 5000 CDR3 amino acid sequences were linked whenever the two sequences differed by an edit distance of one. Antigen specificity groups and MHC restriction were predicted for TRB CDR3 amino acid sequences with GLIPH2. To flag known CMV, EBV, HIV or tissue antigen associations, CDR3 amino acid sequences were matched against VDJdb and McPAS-TCR. Pre-ART, post-ART and control groups were compared with Wilcoxon signed-rank tests and Holm-Bonferroni correction. TCRdb mirrors the immuneACCESS table, restricted to in-frame sequences. Some clones are absent from its copies; in checked studies, under half trace to an unresolved V gene, and the reason for the others is unknown. The DNA was the basis for D and trimming; V, J and clone size are from that table. The sample table lists approximately 29,000 clones, about 77% of them with a count of one. The ten largest clones take up approximately 8.5% of the sample.

Including the terminal cysteine and phenylalanine, the CDR3 comprises 15 residues. Only the CDR3 DNA is retained, 45 bases long and in frame from the first base. V and J are truncated by 0 bases and 5 bases respectively, leaving an intervening sequence of 11 bases. As encoded in the germline V gene, CDR1 is SGHAT while CDR2 is FQNNGV. Sequenced here: unsorted PBMCs, sampled 1.5 years before starting antiretroviral therapy. The chain employs TRBV11-2 and TRBJ1-5, with no D gene named confidently. The sequence was collected from a young man with HIV. In nucleotide form, the sequence is TGTGCCAGCAGCTTAGACGGGGAAGGTCATCAGCCCCAGCATTTT. This gives the protein CASSLDGEGHQPQHF.